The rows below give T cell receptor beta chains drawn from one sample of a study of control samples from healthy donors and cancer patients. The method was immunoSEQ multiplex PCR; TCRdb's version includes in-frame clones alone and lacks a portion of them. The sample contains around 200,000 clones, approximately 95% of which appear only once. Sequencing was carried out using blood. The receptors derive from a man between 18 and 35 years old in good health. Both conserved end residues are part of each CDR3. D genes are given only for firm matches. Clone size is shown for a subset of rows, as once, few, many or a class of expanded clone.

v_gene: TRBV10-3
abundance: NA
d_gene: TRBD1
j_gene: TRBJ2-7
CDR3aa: CATRGQGATGEQYF
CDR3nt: TGTGCCACAAGGGGACAGGGGGCTACCGGAGAGCAGTACTTC

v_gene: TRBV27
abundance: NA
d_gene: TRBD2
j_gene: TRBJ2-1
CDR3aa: CASSLGLASYNEQFF
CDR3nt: TGTGCCAGCAGCTTGGGACTAGCTTCCTACAATGAGCAGTTCTTC

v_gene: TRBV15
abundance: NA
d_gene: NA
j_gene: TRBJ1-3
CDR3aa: CATSSPYNWTSGNTIYF
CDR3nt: TGTGCCACCAGCAGTCCTTATAATTGGACTTCTGGAAACACCATATATTTT

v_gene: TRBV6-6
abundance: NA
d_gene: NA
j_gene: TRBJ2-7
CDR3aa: CASSRIMGGQTSYEQYF
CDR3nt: TGTGCCAGCAGTCGGATTATGGGGGGGCAAACTTCGTACGAGCAGTACTTC

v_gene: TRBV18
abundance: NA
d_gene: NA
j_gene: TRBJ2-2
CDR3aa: CASSEDSWSGELFF
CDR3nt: TGTGCCAGCTCGGAGGACAGTTGGTCCGGGGAGCTGTTTTTT

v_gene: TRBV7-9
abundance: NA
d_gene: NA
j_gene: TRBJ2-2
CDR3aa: CASSLPGRNTGELFF
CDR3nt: TGTGCCAGCAGCCTCCCGGGACGAAACACCGGGGAGCTGTTTTTT

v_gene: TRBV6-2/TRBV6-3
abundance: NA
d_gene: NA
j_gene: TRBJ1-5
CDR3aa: CASSRGGGNQPQHF
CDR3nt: TGTGCCAGCAGCAGAGGGGGAGGCAATCAGCCCCAGCATTTT

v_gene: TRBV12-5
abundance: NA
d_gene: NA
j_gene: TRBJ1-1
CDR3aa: CASGLQVLNTEAFF
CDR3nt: TGTGCTAGTGGTTTGCAGGTGTTGAACACTGAAGCTTTCTTT

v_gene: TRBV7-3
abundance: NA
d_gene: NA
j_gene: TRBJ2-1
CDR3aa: CASSASLAHSYNEQFF
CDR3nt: TGTGCCAGCAGCGCCTCTCTAGCGCATTCCTACAATGAGCAGTTCTTC

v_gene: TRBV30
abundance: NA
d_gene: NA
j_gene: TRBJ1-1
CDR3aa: CAAGGLPEAFF
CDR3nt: TGTGCCGCCGGGGGACTACCCGAAGCTTTCTTT

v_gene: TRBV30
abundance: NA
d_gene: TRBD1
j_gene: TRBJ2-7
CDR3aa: CAWSVQRTGLYEQYF
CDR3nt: TGTGCCTGGAGTGTTCAGAGGACAGGGCTCTACGAGCAGTACTTC

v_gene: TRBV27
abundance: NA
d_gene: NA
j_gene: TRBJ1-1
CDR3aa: CASSTSNEAFF
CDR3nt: TGTGCCAGCAGTACCAGTAATGAAGCTTTCTTT

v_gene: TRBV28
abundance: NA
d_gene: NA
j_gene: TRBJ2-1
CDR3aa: CASSPRAYNEQFF
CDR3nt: TGTGCCAGCAGCCCCAGAGCCTACAATGAGCAGTTCTTC

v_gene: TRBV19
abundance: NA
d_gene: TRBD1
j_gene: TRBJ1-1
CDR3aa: CASSIDRGPMNTEAFF
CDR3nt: TGTGCCAGTAGTATCGACAGGGGCCCAATGAACACTGAAGCTTTCTTT

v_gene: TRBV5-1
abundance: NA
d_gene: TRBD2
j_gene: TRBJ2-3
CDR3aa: CASSSGTSGYTDTQYF
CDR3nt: TGCGCCAGCAGCTCCGGGACTAGCGGTTACACAGATACGCAGTATTTT

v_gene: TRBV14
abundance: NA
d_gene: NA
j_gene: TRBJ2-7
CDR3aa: CASSQDYGGVQYF
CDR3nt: TGTGCCAGCAGCCAAGATTACGGGGGAGTGCAGTACTTC

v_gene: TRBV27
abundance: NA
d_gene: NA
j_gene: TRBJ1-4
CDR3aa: CASSSRDREKLFF
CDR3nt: TGTGCCAGCAGTTCCCGGGACCGGGAAAAACTGTTTTTT

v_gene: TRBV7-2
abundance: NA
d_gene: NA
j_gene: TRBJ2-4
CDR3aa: CASSLGGQGKNIQYF
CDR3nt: TGTGCCAGCAGCTTAGGGGGGCAGGGAAAAAACATTCAGTACTTC

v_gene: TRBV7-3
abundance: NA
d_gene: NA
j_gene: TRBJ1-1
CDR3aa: CASSLQRNTEAFF
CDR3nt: TGTGCCAGCAGTCTCCAGAGGAACACTGAAGCTTTCTTT

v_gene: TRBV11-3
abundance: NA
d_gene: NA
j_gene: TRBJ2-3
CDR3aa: CASSPGAGADTQYF
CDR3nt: TGTGCCAGCAGCCCCGGAGCAGGGGCAGATACGCAGTATTTT

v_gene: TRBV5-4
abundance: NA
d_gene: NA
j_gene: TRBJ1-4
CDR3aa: CASSQKSEVDEKLFF
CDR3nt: TGTGCCAGCAGCCAGAAGTCGGAGGTCGATGAAAAACTGTTTTTT

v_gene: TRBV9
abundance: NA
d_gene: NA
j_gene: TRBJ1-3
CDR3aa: CASGRFLSGNTIYF
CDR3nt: TGTGCCAGCGGAAGGTTTCTCTCTGGAAACACCATATATTTT

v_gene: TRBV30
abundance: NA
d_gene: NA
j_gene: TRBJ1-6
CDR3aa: CAWSQAGYRTLNSPLHF
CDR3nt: TGTGCCTGGAGTCAGGCGGGGTACAGAACCTTAAATTCACCCCTCCACTTT

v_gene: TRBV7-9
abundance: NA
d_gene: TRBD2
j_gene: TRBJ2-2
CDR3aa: CASSPFRTSGDTGELFF
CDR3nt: TGTGCCAGCAGCCCTTTCCGGACTAGCGGGGACACCGGGGAGCTGTTTTTT

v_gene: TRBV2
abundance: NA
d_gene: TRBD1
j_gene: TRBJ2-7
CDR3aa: CASNYRGLSYEQYF
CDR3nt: TGTGCCAGCAACTACAGGGGGCTCTCCTACGAGCAGTACTTC

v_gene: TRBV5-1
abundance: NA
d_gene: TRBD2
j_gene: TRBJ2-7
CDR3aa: CASSGGTNFEQYF
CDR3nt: TGCGCCAGCAGCGGGGGGACTAATTTCGAGCAGTACTTC

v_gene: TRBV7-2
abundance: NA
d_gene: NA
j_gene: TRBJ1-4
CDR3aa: CASSSYRRGDDEKLFF
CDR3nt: TGTGCCAGCAGCTCGTATAGGAGGGGGGACGATGAAAAACTGTTTTTT

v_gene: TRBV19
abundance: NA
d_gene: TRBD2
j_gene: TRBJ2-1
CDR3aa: CASSRGWSGTSGGVLYNEQFF
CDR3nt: TGTGCCAGTAGTAGGGGCTGGTCGGGCACTAGCGGGGGGGTCCTATACAATGAGCAGTTCTTC

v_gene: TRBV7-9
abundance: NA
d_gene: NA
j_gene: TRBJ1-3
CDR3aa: CASSLFGNTIYF
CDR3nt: TGTGCCAGCAGCTTATTTGGAAACACCATATATTTT

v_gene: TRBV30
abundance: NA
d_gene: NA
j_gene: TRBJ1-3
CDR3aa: CAWSKGLTGNTIYF
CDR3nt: TGTGCCTGGAGTAAGGGATTAACTGGAAACACCATATATTTT

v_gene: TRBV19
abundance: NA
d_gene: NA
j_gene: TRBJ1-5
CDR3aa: CASSIDPPGSNQPQHF
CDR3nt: TGTGCCAGTAGTATAGATCCGCCGGGTAGCAATCAGCCCCAGCATTTT

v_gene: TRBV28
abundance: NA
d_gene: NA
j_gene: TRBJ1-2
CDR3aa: CASSLGGYGYTF
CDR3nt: TGTGCCAGCAGTTTGGGGGGATATGGCTACACCTTC

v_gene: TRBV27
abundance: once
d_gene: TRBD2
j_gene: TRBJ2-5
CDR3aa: CATTPGGAGETQYF
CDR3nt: TGTGCCACCACCCCCGGGGGGGCAGGGGAGACCCAGTACTTC

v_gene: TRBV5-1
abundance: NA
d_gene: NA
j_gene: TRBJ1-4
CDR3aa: CASSSLGTLLNEKLFF
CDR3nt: TGCGCCAGCAGCTCGTTGGGGACATTACTAAATGAAAAACTGTTTTTT

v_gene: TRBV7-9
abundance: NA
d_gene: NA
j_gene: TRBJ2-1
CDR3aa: CASSFGRQGGHEQFF
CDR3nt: TGTGCCAGCAGCTTCGGGAGACAGGGTGGTCATGAGCAGTTCTTC

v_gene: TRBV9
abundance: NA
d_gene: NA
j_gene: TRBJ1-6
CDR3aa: CASSVQGPHNSPLHF
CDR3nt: TGTGCCAGCAGCGTACAGGGACCCCATAATTCACCCCTCCACTTT

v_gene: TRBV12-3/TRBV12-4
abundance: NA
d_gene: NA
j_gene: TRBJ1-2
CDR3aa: CASSGAYGYTF
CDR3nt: TGTGCCAGCAGTGGTGCCTATGGCTACACCTTC

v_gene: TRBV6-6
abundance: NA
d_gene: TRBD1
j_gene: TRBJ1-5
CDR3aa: CASSRDSLQPQHF
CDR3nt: TGTGCCAGCAGTCGGGACAGCCTACAGCCCCAGCATTTT

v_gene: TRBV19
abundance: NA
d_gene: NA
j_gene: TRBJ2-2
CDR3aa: CATHFGGRNTGELFF
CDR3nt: TGTGCCACTCACTTCGGAGGGAGGAACACCGGGGAGCTGTTTTTT

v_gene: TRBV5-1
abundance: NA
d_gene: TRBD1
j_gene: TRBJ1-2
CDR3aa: CASSFQGAEGGYTF
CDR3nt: TGCGCCAGCAGCTTTCAGGGGGCTGAGGGTGGCTACACCTTC

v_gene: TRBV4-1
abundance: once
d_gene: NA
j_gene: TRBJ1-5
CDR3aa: CASTTSKTVPNQPQHF
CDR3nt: TGCGCCAGCACCACAAGTAAAACGGTCCCCAATCAGCCCCAGCATTTT

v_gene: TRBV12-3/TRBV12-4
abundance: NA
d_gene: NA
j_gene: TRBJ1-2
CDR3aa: CASSSGGGDGYTF
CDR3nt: TGTGCCAGCAGCAGTGGAGGCGGGGATGGCTACACCTTC

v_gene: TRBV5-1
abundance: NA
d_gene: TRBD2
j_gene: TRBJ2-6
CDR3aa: CASSERGQSGANVLTF
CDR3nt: TGCGCCAGCAGCGAGCGGGGGCAGTCTGGGGCCAACGTCCTGACTTTC

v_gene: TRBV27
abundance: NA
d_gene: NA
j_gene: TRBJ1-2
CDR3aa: CASSLLGRAGYTF
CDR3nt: TGTGCCAGCAGTTTATTAGGGAGGGCTGGCTACACCTTC

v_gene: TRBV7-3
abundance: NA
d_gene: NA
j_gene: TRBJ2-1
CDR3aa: CASSLTGSGRDEQFF
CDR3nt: TGTGCCAGCAGCTTAACTGGGTCGGGACGTGATGAGCAGTTCTTC

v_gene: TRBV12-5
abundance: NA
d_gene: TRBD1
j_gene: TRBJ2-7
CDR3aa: CASGLILGMGQGTYEQYF
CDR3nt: TGTGCTAGTGGTTTGATCCTTGGTATGGGACAGGGCACCTACGAGCAGTACTTC

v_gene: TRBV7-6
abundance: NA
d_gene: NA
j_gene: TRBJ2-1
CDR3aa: CASSLQDSSFWEQFF
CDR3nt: TGTGCCAGCAGCTTACAGGACAGTTCCTTCTGGGAGCAGTTCTTC

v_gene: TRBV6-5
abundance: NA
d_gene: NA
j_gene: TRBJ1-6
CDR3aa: CASSYLQGWDSPLHF
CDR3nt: TGTGCCAGCAGTTACCTCCAGGGATGGGATTCACCCCTCCACTTT

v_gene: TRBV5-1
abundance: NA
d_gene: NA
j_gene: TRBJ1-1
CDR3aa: CASSLGQAGEAFF
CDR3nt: TGCGCCAGCAGCTTGGGACAGGCTGGGGAAGCTTTCTTT

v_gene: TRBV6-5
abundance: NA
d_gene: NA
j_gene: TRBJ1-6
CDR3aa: CASRTGSYNSPLHF
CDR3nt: TGTGCCAGCAGAACAGGTTCCTATAATTCACCCCTCCACTTT